This TCR beta chain was captured by sequencing in a study of cytomegalovirus exposure and HLA in healthy donors. V lost 0 bases and J lost 16, with 13 bases in between. Per the germline V gene, CDR1 is DFQATT and CDR2 is SNEGSKA (reference sequence). The CDR3 totals 11 residues. Study observations and caveats: The study flagged around 150 TCR beta chains as cytomegalovirus-associated. A prior analysis recorded that most TCR beta V segments were productive about 87% or about 30% of the time.

The PCR ran on 60 Vbeta and 13 Jbeta primers. The table came from immunoSEQ multiplex PCR; TCRdb's copy has only in-frame clones and leaves some out. Of approximately 240,000 clones in the sample, more than 60% were seen once. Turning to this clone: No antigen is known for it.

The chain has TRBV20-1 and TRBJ2-1; D is undetermined. The sequence derives from a woman aged 60-70 years in good health and CMV-seropositive. Sequenced input: PBMCs. CDR3 bases: TGCAGTGCTAGAGAGGGCTACCGGCACTTCTTC. Its translation is CSAREGYRHFF.